This TCR beta chain was retrieved from a study of cytomegalovirus exposure and HLA in healthy donors. Study results and limitations: Most CMV-associated TCR beta chains appeared HLA-restricted in a later analysis.

About this clone itself: No antigen is known for it.

PCR involved 60 Vbeta and 13 Jbeta primers. TCRdb's copy holds only in-frame clones and misses some; the assay was immunoSEQ multiplex PCR. Of about 94,000 clones in the sample, roughly 8.2% were seen once. Healthy bone marrow donors formed the donor group. There are 13 residues in the CDR3. Germline V gives CDR1 MNHEY, CDR2 SMNVEV (reference sequence). V was shortened by 5 bases and J by 12 bases, with 17 bases between the two germline ends. This TCR was recovered from a man between 45 and 60 years old in good health and CMV-seronegative. The genes are TRBV27 and TRBJ2-1; D possibly corresponds to TRBD1 (6 bases). Sequencing was performed on PBMCs. The CDR3 loop is CASSPVPGHSQFF. CDR3 nucleotide sequence: TGTGCCAGCAGTCCCGTACCGGGACACTCGCAGTTCTTC.